This is a list of T cell receptor beta chains from one sample in a study of cytomegalovirus exposure and HLA in healthy donors. TCRdb keeps only in-frame clones here, not all; method: immunoSEQ multiplex PCR. The sample includes 110,000 to 150,000 clones, about 73% of them seen just once. Input material: PBMCs. These receptors originate from an older woman in good health and CMV-seropositive. Both conserved end residues are part of each CDR3. The D gene is left open where the match is weak. The size of a clone is reported for some rows only, either as once, few or many, or as a class for expanded clones.

abundance	v_gene	j_gene	d_gene	CDR3nt	CDR3aa
.	TRBV19	TRBJ2-6	.	TGTGCCAGTAGTATGCAGGCGAAGACGGGGGCCAACGTCCTGACTTTC	CASSMQAKTGANVLTF
.	TRBV30	TRBJ1-2	.	TGTGCCTGGAGATTAAGCACCCTAGGCTATGGCTACACCTTC	CAWRLSTLGYGYTF
few	TRBV2	TRBJ1-2	.	TGTGCCAGCAGCCCCTTGAGGTGGGGCTACACCTTC	CASSPLRWGYTF
.	TRBV19	TRBJ2-1	TRBD2	TGTGCCAGTAGTAACTCCGGGACTAGGACCTACAATGAGCAGTTCTTC	CASSNSGTRTYNEQFF
.	TRBV6-1	TRBJ1-5	.	TGTGCCAGCAGTGTCGGAACTAAACAGCCCCAGCATTTT	CASSVGTKQPQHF
.	TRBV15	TRBJ2-4	TRBD2	TGTGCCACCAGCAGAGATGGGGGGGGGAACATTCAGTACTTC	CATSRDGGGNIQYF
.	TRBV7-9	TRBJ1-5	.	TGTGCCAGCAGCGGGGGGGCCGGGGGCAATCAGCCCCAGCATTTT	CASSGGAGGNQPQHF
.	TRBV7-3	TRBJ2-3	TRBD2	TGTGCCAGCAGCCCAGGGACTAGCGGGAGCACAGATACGCAGTATTTT	CASSPGTSGSTDTQYF
few	TRBV5-1	TRBJ2-1	.	TGCGCCAGCAGCGACAGCTCCTACAATGAGCAGTTCTTC	CASSDSSYNEQFF
.	TRBV28	TRBJ1-2	TRBD1	TGTGCCAGCAGCCAGGGACAGGGAAGGTATGGCTACACCTTC	CASSQGQGRYGYTF
.	TRBV15	TRBJ2-1	TRBD2	TGTGCCACCAGCAGATTTAGCGGGAGCTCCTACAATGAGCAGTTCTTC	CATSRFSGSSYNEQFF
.	TRBV11-2	TRBJ1-4	.	TGTGCCAGCAGCTTAGTCAAGGGGCTCGCTAATGAAAAACTGTTTTTT	CASSLVKGLANEKLFF
.	TRBV25-1	TRBJ1-4	TRBD1	TGTGCCAGCAGTGAAGAGGGGGCCCCCAGGGAAAAACTGTTTTTT	CASSEEGAPREKLFF
.	TRBV28	TRBJ2-7	TRBD2	TGTGCCAGCAGTTTGGGAGCGGGGGGTAAGTCCTACGAGCAGTACTTC	CASSLGAGGKSYEQYF
.	TRBV7-8	TRBJ2-7	.	TGTGCCAGCAGCTTACTAGCCAGCGCATCCTACGAGCAGTACTTC	CASSLLASASYEQYF
.	TRBV5-1	TRBJ2-1	TRBD2	TGCGCCAGCATGGGGACTAGCGGGAGTAATGAGCAGTTCTTC	CASMGTSGSNEQFF
.	TRBV15	TRBJ2-2	.	TGTGCCACCAGCAGAGATGGGGCGTCCGGGGAGCTGTTTTTT	CATSRDGASGELFF
once	TRBV28	TRBJ2-6	TRBD2	TGTGCCAGCAGTTCTCCGGGACTAGCGGTTAGCTCTGGGGCCAACGTCCTGACTTTC	CASSSPGLAVSSGANVLTF
.	TRBV28	TRBJ2-1	TRBD1	TGTGCCAGCAGATCCCAGACAGGGGGCGCGTACAATGAGCAGTTCTTC	CASRSQTGGAYNEQFF
few	TRBV28	TRBJ1-1	.	TGTGCCAGCAGTTCCCAGGGTGGATACACTGAAGCTTTCTTT	CASSSQGGYTEAFF
once	TRBV19	TRBJ2-1	.	TGTGCCAGTAGTATCGAGCGGGCAGAGCAGTTCTTC	CASSIERAEQFF
few	TRBV6-1	TRBJ1-2	.	TGTGCCAGCAGTGAGTCGGGTGGCTACACCTTC	CASSESGGYTF
once	TRBV2	TRBJ2-2	TRBD1	TGTGCCAGCAGCGGACAGGCGAACACCGGGGAGCTGTTTTTT	CASSGQANTGELFF
.	TRBV28	TRBJ1-5	.	TGTGCCAGCAGCTACAGGGTTTTAAATCAGCCCCAGCATTTT	CASSYRVLNQPQHF
.	TRBV30	TRBJ2-6	.	TGTGGTTGTCAAGTTGGAGCTGGGGCCAACGTCCTGACTTTC	CGCQVGAGANVLTF
once	TRBV28	TRBJ1-4	TRBD1	TGTGCCAGCAGTGCTACAGGGGGGGCTAATGAAAAACTGTTTTTT	CASSATGGANEKLFF
.	TRBV29-1	TRBJ1-1	.	TGCAGCGTTGAGCGTCGAGGGCGTGACACTGAAGCTTTCTTT	CSVERRGRDTEAFF
.	TRBV11-2	TRBJ1-4	.	TGTGCCAGCAGCAAAGGGACTGTCTGGGATGAAAAACTGTTTTTT	CASSKGTVWDEKLFF
few	TRBV11-2	TRBJ2-3	.	TGTGCCAGCAGCACCGGGACTCTGGGGACAGCTACGCAGTATTTT	CASSTGTLGTATQYF
.	TRBV27	TRBJ1-1	TRBD1	TGTGCCAGCAGTTCAGGACAGGGGGCTCGCACTGAAGCTTTCTTT	CASSSGQGARTEAFF